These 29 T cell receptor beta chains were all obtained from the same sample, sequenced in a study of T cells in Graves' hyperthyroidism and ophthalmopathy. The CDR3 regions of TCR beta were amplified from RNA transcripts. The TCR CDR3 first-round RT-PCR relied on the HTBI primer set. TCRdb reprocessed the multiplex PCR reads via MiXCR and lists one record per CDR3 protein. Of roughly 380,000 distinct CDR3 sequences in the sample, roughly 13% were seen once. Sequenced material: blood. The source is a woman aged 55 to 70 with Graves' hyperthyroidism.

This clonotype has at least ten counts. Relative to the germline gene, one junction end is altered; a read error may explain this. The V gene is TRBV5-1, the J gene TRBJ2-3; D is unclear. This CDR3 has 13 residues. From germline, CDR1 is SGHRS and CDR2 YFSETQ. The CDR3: CASSFSGTDTQYF. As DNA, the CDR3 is TGTGCCAGCAGCTTTTCGGGCACAGATACGCAGTATTTT.

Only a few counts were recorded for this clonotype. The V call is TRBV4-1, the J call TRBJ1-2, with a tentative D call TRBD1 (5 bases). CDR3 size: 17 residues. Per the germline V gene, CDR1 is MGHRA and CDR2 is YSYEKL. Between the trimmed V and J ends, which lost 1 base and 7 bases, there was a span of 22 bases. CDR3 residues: CASSQGQQGPRVGGYTF. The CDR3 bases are TGCGCCAGCAGCCAAGGCCAGCAGGGACCTCGGGTTGGTGGCTACACCTTC.

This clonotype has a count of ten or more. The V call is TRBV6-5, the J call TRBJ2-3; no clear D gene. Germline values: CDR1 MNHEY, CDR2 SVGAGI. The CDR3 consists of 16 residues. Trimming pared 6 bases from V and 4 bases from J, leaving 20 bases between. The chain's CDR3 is CASRDRRPSSPDTQYF. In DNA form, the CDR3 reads TGTGCCAGCAGGGACCGGCGGCCATCCTCGCCAGATACGCAGTATTTT.

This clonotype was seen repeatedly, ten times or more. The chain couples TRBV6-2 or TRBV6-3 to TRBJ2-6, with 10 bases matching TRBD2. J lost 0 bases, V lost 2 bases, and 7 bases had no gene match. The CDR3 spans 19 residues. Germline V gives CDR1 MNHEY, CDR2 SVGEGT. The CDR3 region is CASSYARLAGDSGANVLTF. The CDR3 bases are TGTGCCAGCAGTTACGCTCGGCTAGCGGGAGACTCTGGGGCCAACGTCCTGACTTTC.

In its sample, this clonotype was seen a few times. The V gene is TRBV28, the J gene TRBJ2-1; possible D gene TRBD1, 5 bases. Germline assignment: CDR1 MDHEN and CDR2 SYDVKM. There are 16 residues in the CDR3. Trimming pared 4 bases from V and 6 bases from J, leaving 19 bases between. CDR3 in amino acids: CASSSKPRVYGNEQFF. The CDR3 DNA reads TGTGCCAGCAGTTCAAAACCCAGGGTATATGGCAATGAGCAGTTCTTC.

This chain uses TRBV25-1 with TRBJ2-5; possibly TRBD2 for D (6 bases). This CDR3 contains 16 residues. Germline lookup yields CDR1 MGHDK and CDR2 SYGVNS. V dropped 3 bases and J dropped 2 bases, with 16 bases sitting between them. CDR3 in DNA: TGTGCCAGCAGTGAGGTGAGGGACTCCAAACAAGAGACCCAGTACTTC. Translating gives CASSEVRDSKQETQYF.

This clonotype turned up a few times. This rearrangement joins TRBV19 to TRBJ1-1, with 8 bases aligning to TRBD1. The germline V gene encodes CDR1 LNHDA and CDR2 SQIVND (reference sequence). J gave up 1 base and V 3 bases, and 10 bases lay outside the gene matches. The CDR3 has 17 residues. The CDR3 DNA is TGTGCCAGTAGTATTCCCCACCCAGGGGGCCCGAACACTGAAGCTTTCTTT. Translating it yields CASSIPHPGGPNTEAFF.

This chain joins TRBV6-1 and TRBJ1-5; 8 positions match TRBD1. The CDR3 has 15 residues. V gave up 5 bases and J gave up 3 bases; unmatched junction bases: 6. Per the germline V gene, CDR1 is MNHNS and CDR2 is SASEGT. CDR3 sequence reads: CASSPQGGYNQPQHF. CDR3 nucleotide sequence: TGTGCCAGCAGTCCACAGGGGGGTTACAATCAGCCCCAGCATTTT.

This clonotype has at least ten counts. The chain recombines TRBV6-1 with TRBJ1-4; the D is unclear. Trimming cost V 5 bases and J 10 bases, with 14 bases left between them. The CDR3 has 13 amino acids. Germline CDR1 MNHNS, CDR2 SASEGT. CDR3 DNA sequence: TGTGCCAGCAGTTACGCAGGAGCAGGAAAACTGTTTTTT. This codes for CASSYAGAGKLFF.

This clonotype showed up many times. The CDR3 DNA follows: TGTGCCATCAGCGACCAGGTTGTAGCCACCAACAATGAGCAGTTCTTC. Its translation is CAISDQVVATNNEQFF. The J gene is TRBJ2-1, the V gene TRBV10-3, with D unresolved. Trimming took 6 bases from V and 5 from J, leaving 20 bases between them. In germline, CDR1 is ENHRY, CDR2 SYGVKD. The length of the CDR3 is 16 residues.

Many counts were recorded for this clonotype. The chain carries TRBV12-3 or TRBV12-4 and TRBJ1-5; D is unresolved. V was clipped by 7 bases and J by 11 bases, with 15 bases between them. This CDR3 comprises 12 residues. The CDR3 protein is CASKVNQESQHF. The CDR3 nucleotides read TGTGCCAGCAAAGTTAACCAGGAGTCCCAGCATTTT.

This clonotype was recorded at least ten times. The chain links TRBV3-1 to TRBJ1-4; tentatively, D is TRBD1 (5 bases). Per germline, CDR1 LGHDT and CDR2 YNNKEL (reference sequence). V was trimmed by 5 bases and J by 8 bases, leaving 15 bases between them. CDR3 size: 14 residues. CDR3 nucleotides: TGTGCCAGCAGCTTAAGGCAGGGAGGAGAAAAACTGTTTTTT. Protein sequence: CASSLRQGGEKLFF.

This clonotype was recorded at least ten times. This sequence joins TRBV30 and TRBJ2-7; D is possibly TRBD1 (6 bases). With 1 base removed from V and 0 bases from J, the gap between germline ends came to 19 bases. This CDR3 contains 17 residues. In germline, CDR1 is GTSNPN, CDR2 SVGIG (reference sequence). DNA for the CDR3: TGTGCCTGGAGTGGATTAATCACAGGGAGTAGCTCCTACGAGCAGTACTTC. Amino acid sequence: CAWSGLITGSSSYEQYF.

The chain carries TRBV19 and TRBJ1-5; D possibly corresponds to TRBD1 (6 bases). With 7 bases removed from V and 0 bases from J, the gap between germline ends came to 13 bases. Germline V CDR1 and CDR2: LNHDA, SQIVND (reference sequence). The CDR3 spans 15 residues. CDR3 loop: CASIGGGISNQPQHF. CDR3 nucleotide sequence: TGTGCCAGTATAGGGGGAGGGATTAGCAATCAGCCCCAGCATTTT.

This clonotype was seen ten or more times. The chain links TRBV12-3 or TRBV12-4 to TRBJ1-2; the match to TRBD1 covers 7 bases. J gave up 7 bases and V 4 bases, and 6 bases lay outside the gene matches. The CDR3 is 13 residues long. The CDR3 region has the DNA TGTGCCAGCAGTTCGGCGGAGGGGGCTGGCTACACCTTC. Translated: CASSSAEGAGYTF.

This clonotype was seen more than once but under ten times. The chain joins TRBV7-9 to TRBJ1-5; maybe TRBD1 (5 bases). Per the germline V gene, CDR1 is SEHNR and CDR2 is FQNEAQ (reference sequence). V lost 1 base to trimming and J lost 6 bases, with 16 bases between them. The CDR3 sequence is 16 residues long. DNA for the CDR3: TGTGCCAGCAGCTTAGTTGTGGGACGTTTAAGTCAGCCCCAGCATTTT. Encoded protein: CASSLVVGRLSQPQHF. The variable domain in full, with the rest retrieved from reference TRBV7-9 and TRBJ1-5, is DTGVSQNPRHKITKRGQNVTFRCDPISEHNRLYWYRQTLGQGPEFLTYFQNEAQLEKSRLLSDRFSAERPKGSFSTLEIQRTEQGDSAMYLCASSLVVGRLSQPQHFGDGTRLSIL.

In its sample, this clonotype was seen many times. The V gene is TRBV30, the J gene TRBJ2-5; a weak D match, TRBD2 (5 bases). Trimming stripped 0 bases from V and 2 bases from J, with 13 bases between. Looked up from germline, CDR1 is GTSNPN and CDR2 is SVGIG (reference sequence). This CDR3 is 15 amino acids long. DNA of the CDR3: TGTGCCTGGAGTGTATACCCCACTAGTCAAGAGACCCAGTACTTC. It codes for CAWSVYPTSQETQYF.

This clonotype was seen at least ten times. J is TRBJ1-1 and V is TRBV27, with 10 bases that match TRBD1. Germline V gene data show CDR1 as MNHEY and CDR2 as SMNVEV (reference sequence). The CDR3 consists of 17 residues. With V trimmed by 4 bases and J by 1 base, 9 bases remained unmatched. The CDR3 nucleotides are TGTGCCAGCAGTTCCCGACAGGGGGCATTTAGGAACACTGAAGCTTTCTTT. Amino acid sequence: CASSSRQGAFRNTEAFF.

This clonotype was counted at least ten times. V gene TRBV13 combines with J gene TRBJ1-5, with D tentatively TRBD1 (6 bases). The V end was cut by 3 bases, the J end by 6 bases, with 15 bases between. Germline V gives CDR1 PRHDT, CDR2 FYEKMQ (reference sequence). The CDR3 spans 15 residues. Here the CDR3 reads CASSFGGLVSQPQHF. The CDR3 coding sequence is TGTGCCAGCAGCTTTGGGGGCTTGGTGTCTCAGCCCCAGCATTTT.

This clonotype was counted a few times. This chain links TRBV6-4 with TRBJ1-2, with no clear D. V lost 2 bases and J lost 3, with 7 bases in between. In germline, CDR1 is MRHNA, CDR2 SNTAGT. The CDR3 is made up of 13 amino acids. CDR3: CASSDLSYYGYTF. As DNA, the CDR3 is TGTGCCAGCAGTGACCTCTCCTACTATGGCTACACCTTC.

This CDR3 reads CASSRWAGTGTIYEQYF. As DNA, the CDR3 is TGCGCCAGCAGCCGATGGGCCGGGACAGGTACGATCTACGAGCAGTACTTC. The V gene is TRBV5-1, the J gene TRBJ2-7; TRBD1 matches 8 bases. The CDR3 has 17 residues. Per the germline V gene, CDR1 is SGHRS and CDR2 is YFSETQ. The junction had 15 bases not matched to a gene; V was cut back by 4 bases and J by 3 bases. The full variable domain, completed using reference TRBV5-1 and TRBJ2-7, is KAGVTQTPRYLIKTRGQQVTLSCSPISGHRSVSWYQQTPGQGLQFLFEYFSETQRNKGNFPGRFSGRQFSNSRSEMNVSTLELGDSALYLCASSRWAGTGTIYEQYFGPGTRLTVT.

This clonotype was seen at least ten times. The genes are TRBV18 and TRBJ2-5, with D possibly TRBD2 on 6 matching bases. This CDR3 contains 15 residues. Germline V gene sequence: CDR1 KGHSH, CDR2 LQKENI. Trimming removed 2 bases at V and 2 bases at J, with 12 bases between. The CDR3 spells CASSPNGAGQETQYF. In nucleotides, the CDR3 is TGTGCCAGCTCACCAAACGGGGCGGGACAAGAGACCCAGTACTTC.

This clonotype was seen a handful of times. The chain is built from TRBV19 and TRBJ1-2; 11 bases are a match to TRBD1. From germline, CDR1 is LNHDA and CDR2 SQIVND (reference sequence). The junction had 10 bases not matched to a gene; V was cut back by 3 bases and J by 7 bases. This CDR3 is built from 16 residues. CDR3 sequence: CASSIRTGGRPSGYTF. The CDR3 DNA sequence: TGTGCCAGTAGTATCCGGACAGGGGGCCGTCCGTCTGGCTACACCTTC. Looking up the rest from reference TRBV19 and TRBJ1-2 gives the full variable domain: DGGITQSPKYLFRKEGQNVTLSCEQNLNHDAMYWYRQDPGQGLRLIYYSQIVNDFQKGDIAEGYSVSREKKESFPLTVTSAQKNPTAFYLCASSIRTGGRPSGYTFGSGTRLTVV.

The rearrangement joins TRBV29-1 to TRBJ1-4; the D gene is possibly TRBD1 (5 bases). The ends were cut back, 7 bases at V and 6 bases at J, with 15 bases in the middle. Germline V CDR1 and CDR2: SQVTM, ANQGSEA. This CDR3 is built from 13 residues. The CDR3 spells CSGRVGGDEKLFF. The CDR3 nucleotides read TGCAGCGGCCGGGTGGGGGGTGATGAAAAACTGTTTTTT.

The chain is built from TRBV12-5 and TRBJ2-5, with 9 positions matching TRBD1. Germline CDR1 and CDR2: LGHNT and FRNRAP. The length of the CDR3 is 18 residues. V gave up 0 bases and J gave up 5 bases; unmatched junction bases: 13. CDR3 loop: CASGLVLYRGQGHETQYF. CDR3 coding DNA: TGTGCTAGTGGTTTGGTACTCTATCGGGGACAGGGCCACGAGACCCAGTACTTC.

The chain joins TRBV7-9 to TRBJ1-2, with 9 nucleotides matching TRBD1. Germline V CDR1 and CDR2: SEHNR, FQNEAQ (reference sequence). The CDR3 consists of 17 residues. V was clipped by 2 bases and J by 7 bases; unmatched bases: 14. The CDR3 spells CASSLLGTGFGRGGYTF. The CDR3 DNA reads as TGTGCCAGCAGCTTATTAGGGACAGGGTTTGGGCGCGGTGGCTACACCTTC.

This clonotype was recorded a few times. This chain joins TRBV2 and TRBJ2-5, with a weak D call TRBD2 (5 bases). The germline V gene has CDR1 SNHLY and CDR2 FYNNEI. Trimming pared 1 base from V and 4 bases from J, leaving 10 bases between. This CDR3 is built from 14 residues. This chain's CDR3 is CASSEEGVGETQYF. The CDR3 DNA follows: TGTGCCAGCAGTGAAGAGGGAGTTGGAGAGACCCAGTACTTC.

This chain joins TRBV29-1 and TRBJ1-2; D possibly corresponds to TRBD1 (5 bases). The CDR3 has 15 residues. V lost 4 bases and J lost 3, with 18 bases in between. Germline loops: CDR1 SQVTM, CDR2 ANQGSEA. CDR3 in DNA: TGCAGCGTTGGAGGGCTTGGGACGGCCGACTATGGCTACACCTTC. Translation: CSVGGLGTADYGYTF.

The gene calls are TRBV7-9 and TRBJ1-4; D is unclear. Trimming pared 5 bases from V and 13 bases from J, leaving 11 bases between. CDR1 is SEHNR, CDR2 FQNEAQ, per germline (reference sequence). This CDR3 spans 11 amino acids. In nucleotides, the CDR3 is TGTGCCAGCAGCCGACTGGACGGACTGTTTTTT. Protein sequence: CASSRLDGLFF. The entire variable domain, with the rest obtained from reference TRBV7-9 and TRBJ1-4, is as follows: DTGVSQNPRHKITKRGQNVTFRCDPISEHNRLYWYRQTLGQGPEFLTYFQNEAQLEKSRLLSDRFSAERPKGSFSTLEIQRTEQGDSAMYLCASSRLDGLFFGSGTQLSVL.